The table lists the clone carrying this T cell receptor (beta chain) with a few counts. Antigen: not known. This sample is part of a study of identical twins. Overall study results and limits: Out-of-frame alpha sequences common to twins exhibited a surplus of low generation probability. Invariant MAIT and iNKT cells may have partly biased zero-insertion analyses.

Donors were all healthy Caucasians. One entry per CDR3 protein results from TCRdb running MiXCR on the 5' RACE reads. This table holds 420,000 or so distinct CDR3 sequences, roughly 18% found once. V was pared by 6 bases and J by 10 bases, with 16 bases between. The CDR3 has 14 residues. Germline loops: CDR1 MNHNS, CDR2 SASEGT. V gene TRBV6-1 combines with J gene TRBJ1-6; perhaps TRBD1 as D (5 bases). The receptor comes from a man aged 50 to 60 in good health. The sequencing sample was made of naive T cells sorted from blood. This chain's CDR3 is CASRPEGLGSPLHF. CDR3 DNA sequence: TGTGCCAGCAGACCAGAGGGGCTTGGATCACCCCTCCACTTT.